The 10 T cell receptor beta chains presented below share a single source sample, sequenced in a study of immune evolution from preneoplasia to lung adenocarcinoma. Data came from immunoSEQ multiplex PCR; TCRdb stores just in-frame clones and leaves some out. Counted here are approximately 6,000 clones, around 80% occurring once; the ten biggest clones make up less than 14%. The sequencing input was FFPE minimally invasive lung adenocarcinoma tissue. The receptors come from a person aged 55-80 years with lung adenocarcinoma.

The chain links TRBV5-6 to TRBJ1-2; 9 nucleotides line up with TRBD1. Germline CDR1 and CDR2: SGHDT and YYEEEE. The junction had 10 bases not matched to a gene; V was cut back by 1 base and J by 3 bases. The CDR3 extends over 17 amino acids. The CDR3 region is CASSLRGTGNNDYGYTF. The CDR3 nucleotides read TGTGCCAGCAGCTTGAGGGGGACAGGGAATAACGACTATGGCTACACCTTC.

The chain combines TRBV19 with TRBJ2-5; 8 nucleotides line up with TRBD2. CDR3 size: 15 residues. CDR1 and CDR2 (germline): LNHDA, SQIVND (reference sequence). The junction had 6 bases not matched to a gene; V was cut back by 4 bases and J by 2 bases. CDR3 sequence: CASSNPGLAQETQYF. The CDR3 DNA reads as TGTGCCAGTAGTAATCCCGGACTAGCTCAAGAGACCCAGTACTTC.

The V gene is TRBV15, the J gene TRBJ2-2; 12 nucleotides match TRBD2. Germline V gene sequence: CDR1 LNHNV, CDR2 YYDKDF (reference sequence). V trimming: 9 bases; J trimming: 5 bases; junction bases outside the gene matches: 7. CDR3 length equals 15 residues. In DNA form, the CDR3 reads TGTGCCACGAGGACTAGCGGGATACAAACCGGGGAGCTGTTTTTT. This codes for CATRTSGIQTGELFF.

The chain combines TRBV6-6 with TRBJ1-3; D gene uncertain. The CDR3 totals 14 residues. Trimming stripped 6 bases from V and 11 bases from J, with 20 bases between. CDR1 is MNHNY, CDR2 SVGAGI, per germline (reference sequence). As DNA, the CDR3 is TGTGCCAGCAGAGCAACATGGGCGGATAATGCCATATATTTT. Its translation: CASRATWADNAIYF.

A remark on this clone: Germline is not matched at one junction end, which may reflect a read error. The gene calls are TRBV7-7 and TRBJ2-1; the match to TRBD2 covers 8 bases. Per the germline V gene, CDR1 is SSHAT and CDR2 is FNYEAQ (reference sequence). The CDR3 consists of 16 residues. The CDR3 sequence is CASSLHGSGTHNEQFF. In DNA form, the CDR3 reads TGTGCTAGCAGCTTACATGGTAGCGGGACCCACAATGAGCAGTTCTTC.

The V gene is TRBV7-2, the J gene TRBJ2-3; 10 nucleotides agree with TRBD2. V lost 6 bases and J lost 3; bases outside the gene matches: 6. Germline V CDR1 and CDR2: SGHTA, FQGNSA. The CDR3 runs to 15 residues. The CDR3 loop reads CASRIGLADTDTQYF. The CDR3 nucleotides are TGTGCCAGCAGAATCGGACTAGCGGATACAGATACGCAGTATTTT.

This chain joins TRBV6-1 and TRBJ1-1, with 9 positions matching TRBD1. CDR1 and CDR2 from the germline V gene are MNHNS and SASEGT. CDR3 size: 13 residues. The junction had 0 bases not matched to a gene; V was cut back by 1 base and J by 6 bases. The CDR3 DNA sequence: TGTGCCAGCAGTGAAGGGGACAGGGCTGAAGCTTTCTTT. It yields the protein CASSEGDRAEAFF.

The chain recombines TRBV19 with TRBJ1-5; a possible D gene is TRBD1 (5 bases). The CDR3 covers 13 residues. Germline values: CDR1 LNHDA, CDR2 SQIVND (reference sequence). V was shortened by 7 bases and J by 1 base, with 8 bases between the two germline ends. The CDR3 here is CASMKGSNQPQHF. The CDR3 nucleotides are TGTGCCAGTATGAAGGGGAGCAATCAGCCCCAGCATTTT.

This clone was seen more than once but under ten times. The chain carries TRBV9 and TRBJ1-2, with D perhaps matching TRBD1 (5 bases). The V and J ends lost 6 bases and 2 bases respectively, with 14 bases between them. CDR3 length: 14 residues. The germline CDR1 and CDR2 sequences are SGDLS and YYNGEE. CDR3 sequence: CASNQGVGNYGYTF. For the CDR3, the DNA is TGTGCCAGCAACCAGGGTGTAGGCAACTATGGCTACACCTTC.

The V gene is TRBV11-2, the J gene TRBJ2-7, with D maybe TRBD1 (6 bases). The V gene lost 0 bases and the J gene lost 7 bases, with 13 bases spanning the gap. The CDR3 totals 14 residues. The V gene's germline CDR1 is SGHAT and CDR2 FQNNGV. This chain's CDR3 is CASSLEAGDNEQYF. CDR3 sequence (DNA): TGTGCCAGCAGCTTAGAGGCAGGGGATAATGAGCAGTACTTC.